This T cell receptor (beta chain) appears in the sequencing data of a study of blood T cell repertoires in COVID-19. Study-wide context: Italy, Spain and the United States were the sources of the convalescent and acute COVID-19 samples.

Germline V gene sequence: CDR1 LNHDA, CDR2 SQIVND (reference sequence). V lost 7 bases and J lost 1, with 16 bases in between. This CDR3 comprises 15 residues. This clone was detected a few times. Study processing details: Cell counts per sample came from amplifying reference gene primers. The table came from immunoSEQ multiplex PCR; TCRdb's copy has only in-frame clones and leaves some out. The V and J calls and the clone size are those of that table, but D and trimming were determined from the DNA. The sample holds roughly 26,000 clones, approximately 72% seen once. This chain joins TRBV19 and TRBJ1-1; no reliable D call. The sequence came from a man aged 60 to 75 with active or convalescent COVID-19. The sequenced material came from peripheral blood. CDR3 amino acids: CASTDSPERNTEAFF. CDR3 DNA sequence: TGTGCCAGTACCGATAGCCCGGAGAGGAACACTGAAGCTTTCTTT.